The 2 T cell receptor beta chains in this list originate from one sample, sequenced in a study of blood T cells in healthy people across ages. PCR was performed a second time for about 7 to 12 cycles using a sample-barcoded 5' primer and a J-beta primer mix. TCRdb reprocessed the 5' RACE reads with MiXCR, giving one entry per CDR3 protein. The data hold about 580,000 distinct CDR3 sequences, with 45% to 55% observed a single time. The sequencing sample was made of blood. These receptors all stem from a man at least 80 years old in good health.

This chain links TRBV28 with TRBJ1-6; possible D gene TRBD1, 6 bases. Trimming stripped 7 bases from V and 5 bases from J, with 15 bases between. The germline CDR1 and CDR2 sequences are MDHEN and SYDVKM. The CDR3 sequence is 15 residues long. CDR3 nucleotides: TGTGCCAGCACCATGACAGGAATTAATAATTCACCCCTCCACTTT. It encodes CASTMTGINNSPLHF. Based on the CDR3 plus reference TRBV28 and TRBJ1-6, the full variable domain is DVKVTQSSRYLVKRTGEKVFLECVQDMDHENMFWYRQDPGLGLRLIYFSYDVKMKEKGDIPEGYSVSREKKERFSLILESASTNQTSMYLCASTMTGINNSPLHFGNGTRLTVT.

This clonotype was observed a few times. The chain joins TRBV6-6 to TRBJ1-1; 8 nucleotides agree with TRBD1. Germline lookup yields CDR1 MNHNY and CDR2 SVGAGI (reference sequence). The CDR3 sequence is 14 residues long. With V trimmed by 4 bases and J by 4 bases, 5 bases remained unmatched. The CDR3 bases are TGTGCCAGCAGTTCCCGGGACAGGACCACTGAAGCTTTCTTT. This gives the protein CASSSRDRTTEAFF.